A selection of T cell receptor beta chains follows, all from one sample in a study of shared clonotypes between healthy human individuals. The data were produced by immunoSEQ multiplex PCR, yet TCRdb's version contains in-frame clones alone and is incomplete. In the table there are more than 1 million clones, about four fifths of which are singletons. The source material was memory CD4+ T cells from PBMCs. All receptors come from a man between 18 and 29 years old in good health. Some clones in this sample may be carry-over from other donors' samples. CDR3s include the opening cysteine and the closing phenylalanine or tryptophan. D genes are given only for firm matches.

j_call | v_call | d_call | cdr3_aa | cdr3_nt
TRBJ2-2 | TRBV6-1 | - | CASSPWGASGELFF | TGTGCCAGCAGCCCTTGGGGGGCATCGGGGGAGCTGTTTTTT
TRBJ2-3 | TRBV30 | - | CAWSVQVIATDTQYF | TGTGCCTGGAGTGTACAAGTGATAGCGACAGATACGCAGTATTTT
TRBJ2-7 | TRBV9 | TRBD2 | CASSPQVAGGSYEQYF | TGTGCCAGCAGCCCCCAGGTGGCGGGAGGATCCTACGAGCAGTACTTC
TRBJ2-3 | TRBV30 | - | CASTGTGPTDTQYF | TGTGCCAGTACTGGCACGGGGCCCACAGATACGCAGTATTTT
TRBJ2-7 | TRBV7-9 | TRBD1 | CASSLTDLGQGVREQYF | TGTGCCAGCAGCTTAACGGATCTGGGACAGGGAGTGAGAGAGCAGTACTTC
TRBJ2-7 | TRBV11-2 | - | CASRNPFTGNYEQYF | TGTGCCAGCAGGAACCCGTTTACAGGGAACTACGAGCAGTACTTC
TRBJ2-3 | TRBV7-2 | - | CATKYRREADTQYF | TGTGCCACCAAATATAGGAGGGAGGCAGATACGCAGTATTTT
TRBJ2-1 | TRBV4-1 | TRBD2 | CASSQRDLGLAGPNEQFF | TGCGCCAGCAGCCAAAGGGATCTCGGACTAGCGGGACCCAATGAGCAGTTCTTC
TRBJ2-3 | TRBV11-2 | TRBD1 | CASSYSTGVSTDTQYF | TGTGCCAGCAGCTACAGTACAGGGGTTAGCACAGATACGCAGTATTTT
TRBJ1-1 | TRBV27 | - | CASSLTLTSGDTEAFF | TGTGCCAGCAGTCTAACCCTCACATCGGGGGACACTGAAGCTTTCTTT
TRBJ2-3 | TRBV9 | - | CASSVDGGRAEEYF | TGTGCCAGCAGCGTAGACGGGGGTCGGGCCGAGGAGTATTTT